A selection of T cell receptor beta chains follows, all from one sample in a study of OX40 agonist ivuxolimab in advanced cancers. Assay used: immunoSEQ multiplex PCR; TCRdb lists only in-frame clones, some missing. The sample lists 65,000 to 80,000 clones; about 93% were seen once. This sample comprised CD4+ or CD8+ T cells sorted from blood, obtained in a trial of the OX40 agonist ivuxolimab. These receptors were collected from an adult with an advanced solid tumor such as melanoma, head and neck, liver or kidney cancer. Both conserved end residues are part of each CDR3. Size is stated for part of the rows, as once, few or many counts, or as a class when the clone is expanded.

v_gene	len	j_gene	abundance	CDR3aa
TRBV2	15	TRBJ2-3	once	CASSELRARTDTQYF
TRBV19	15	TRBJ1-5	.	CASTPGTNEDQPQHF
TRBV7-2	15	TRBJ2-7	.	CASSLLWLADYEQYF
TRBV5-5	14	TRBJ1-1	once	CASSLLQENTEAFF
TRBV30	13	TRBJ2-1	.	CAWGARGYNEQFF
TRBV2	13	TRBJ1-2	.	CASIGRLGLGYTF
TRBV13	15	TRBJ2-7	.	CASSLGLGDNYEQYF
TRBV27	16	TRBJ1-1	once	CASSLYPSGGNTEAFF
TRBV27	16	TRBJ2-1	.	CASSLEGSSSYNEQFF
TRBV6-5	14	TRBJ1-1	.	CASSYGQGVSEAFF
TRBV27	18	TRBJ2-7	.	CASSPHSRLAGGHYEQYF
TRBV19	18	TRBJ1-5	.	CASSIGTGAFYSNQPQHF
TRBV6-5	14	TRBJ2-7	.	CASSGLAGNYEQYF
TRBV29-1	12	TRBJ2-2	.	CSVEEWTGELFF
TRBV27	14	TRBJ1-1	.	CASSFRGLNTEAFF
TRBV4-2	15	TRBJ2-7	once	CASSSGTGEFYEQYF
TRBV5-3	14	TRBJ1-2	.	CARSLVVGNYGYTF
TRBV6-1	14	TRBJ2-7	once	CASSQTGGSYEQYF
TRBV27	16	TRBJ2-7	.	CASSPLSDRDPYEQYF
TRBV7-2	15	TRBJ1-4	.	CASSLVLDRAGKLFF
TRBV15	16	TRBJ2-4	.	CATSVNGPPAKNIQYF
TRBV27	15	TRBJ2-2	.	CASRPGQGVGGELFF
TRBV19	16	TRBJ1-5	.	CASSMWDTRRGQPQHF
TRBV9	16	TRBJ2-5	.	CASSVDRTGRQETQYF
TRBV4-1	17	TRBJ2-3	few	CASSQVGSGLATDTQYF
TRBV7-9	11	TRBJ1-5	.	CATGPPEAQHF